This is a list of T cell receptor beta chains from one sample in a study of blood T cell repertoires in COVID-19. Some clones are missing from TCRdb's copy, which holds only in-frame ones; the method was immunoSEQ multiplex PCR. The sample includes about half a million clones, 80% to 90% seen only once; the top ten take approximately 3%. Material: peripheral blood. The source is a human donor in a cohort sampled during active COVID-19. The CDR3 runs from the conserved cysteine through the conserved F or W. Fields, in order: D gene, V gene, J gene, clone size, CDR3 protein, CDR3 DNA. The D gene is left open where the match is weak. Size is stated for part of the rows, as once, few or many counts, or as a class when the clone is expanded.

NA,TRBV10-3,TRBJ1-6,once,CAISSGTSNSPLHF,TGTGCCATCAGTTCCGGGACAAGCAATTCACCCCTCCACTTT
NA,TRBV10-1,TRBJ1-5,few,CAGRPGQGLDQPQHF,TGCGCCGGTAGACCGGGACAAGGACTAGATCAGCCCCAGCATTTT
NA,TRBV28,TRBJ2-7,NA,CASTGSYEQYF,TGTGCCAGCACCGGGTCCTACGAGCAGTACTTC
NA,TRBV11-2,TRBJ1-2,NA,CASSLDRANYGYTF,TGTGCCAGCAGCTTAGACAGGGCTAACTATGGCTACACCTTC
NA,TRBV21-1,TRBJ1-1,NA,CASSKSPLDRGERGNTEAFF,TGTGCCAGCAGCAAATCGCCCTTAGACAGGGGAGAGAGAGGGAACACTGAAGCTTTCTTT
TRBD1,TRBV19,TRBJ2-6,NA,CASSTTGGNSGANVLTF,TGTGCCAGTAGTACAACAGGGGGCAATTCTGGGGCCAACGTCCTGACTTTC
TRBD1,TRBV5-6,TRBJ2-1,NA,CASSPKPDRGRVNEQFF,TGTGCCAGCAGCCCAAAACCGGACAGGGGGCGCGTTAATGAGCAGTTCTTC
TRBD1,TRBV10-3,TRBJ1-5,NA,CAISATGTANQPQHF,TGTGCCATCAGTGCCACAGGGACAGCTAATCAGCCCCAGCATTTT
NA,TRBV12-3/TRBV12-4,TRBJ1-4,NA,CASSSPEKLFF,TGTGCCAGCAGTTCTCCTGAAAAACTGTTTTTT
TRBD1,TRBV27,TRBJ1-2,NA,CASSLSRGQRFYGYTF,TGTGCCAGCAGTTTATCGAGGGGACAGAGATTCTATGGCTACACCTTC
NA,TRBV7-8,TRBJ1-4,NA,CASRGLSNEKLFF,TGTGCCAGCCGAGGGCTGTCTAATGAAAAACTGTTTTTT
TRBD2,TRBV18,TRBJ2-1,NA,CASSPVAAGGVNEQFF,TGTGCCAGCTCACCAGTGGCAGCGGGAGGAGTCAATGAGCAGTTCTTC
NA,TRBV21-1,TRBJ2-5,NA,CASSSNGWQGEETQYF,TGTGCCAGCAGCTCGAACGGTTGGCAGGGCGAAGAGACCCAGTACTTC
NA,TRBV7-9,TRBJ1-1,NA,CASFLGLVTEAFF,TGTGCCAGCTTCTTGGGCCTCGTCACTGAAGCTTTCTTT
NA,TRBV4-3,TRBJ1-6,NA,CASSQRGIYSPLHF,TGCGCCAGCAGCCAACGGGGAATTTACTCACCCCTCCACTTT
NA,TRBV5-4,TRBJ2-7,NA,CASSLAGAGTYEQYF,TGTGCCAGCAGCTTGGCAGGAGCAGGGACCTACGAGCAGTACTTC
NA,TRBV9,TRBJ2-1,NA,CASSVGLTYNEQFF,TGTGCCAGCAGCGTAGGCCTAACCTACAATGAGCAGTTCTTC
NA,TRBV7-2,TRBJ1-2,NA,CASSLGQQNDGYTF,TGTGCCAGCAGCCTCGGACAGCAAAACGATGGCTACACCTTC
TRBD1,TRBV15,TRBJ1-4,NA,CATSSSRDRGRKDEKLFF,TGTGCCACCAGCAGCAGCCGGGACAGGGGGCGTAAGGATGAAAAACTGTTTTTT
NA,TRBV21-1,TRBJ1-5,NA,CASSKARRERQPQHF,TGTGCCAGCAGCAAAGCTAGGAGGGAGCGGCAGCCCCAGCATTTT